This T cell receptor (beta chain) was found in a study of regulatory T cells in long-lasting Graves disease. Relying on iRepertoire HTBI primers and Arm-PCR of CDR3 regions, the team built TCR beta libraries. Original processing methods: Gene usage covered 62 TRBV and more than twelve TRBJ segments. Each CDR3 protein gets one entry after TCRdb re-called the multiplex PCR reads with MiXCR. The V and J calls come from TCRdb's annotation, not from the publication. The sample yields approximately 400,000 distinct CDR3 sequences, 15% to 18% seen once. This clonotype was seen more than once but under ten times. This CDR3 spans 13 amino acids. Germline lookup yields CDR1 SGHRS and CDR2 YFSETQ. Time point in this sample: newly diagnosed GD, antithyroid drugs for less than 3 months. PBMC RNA served as the TCR library source. Recruitment took place at an endocrinology department in Xi'an, China.

V is TRBV5-1 and J is TRBJ2-5; D uncertain. The J call may be faulty, since TRBJ2-1 better matches the DNA end. Sequenced here: peripheral blood mononuclear cells (PBMCs), sampled at new diagnosis, from a patient treated with antithyroid drugs. The clonotype was recovered from a female donor with Graves disease. CDR3 bases: TGCGCCAGCAGCTTGGTCCAGTCAAATGAGCAGTTCTTC. This gives the protein CASSLVQSNEQFF.